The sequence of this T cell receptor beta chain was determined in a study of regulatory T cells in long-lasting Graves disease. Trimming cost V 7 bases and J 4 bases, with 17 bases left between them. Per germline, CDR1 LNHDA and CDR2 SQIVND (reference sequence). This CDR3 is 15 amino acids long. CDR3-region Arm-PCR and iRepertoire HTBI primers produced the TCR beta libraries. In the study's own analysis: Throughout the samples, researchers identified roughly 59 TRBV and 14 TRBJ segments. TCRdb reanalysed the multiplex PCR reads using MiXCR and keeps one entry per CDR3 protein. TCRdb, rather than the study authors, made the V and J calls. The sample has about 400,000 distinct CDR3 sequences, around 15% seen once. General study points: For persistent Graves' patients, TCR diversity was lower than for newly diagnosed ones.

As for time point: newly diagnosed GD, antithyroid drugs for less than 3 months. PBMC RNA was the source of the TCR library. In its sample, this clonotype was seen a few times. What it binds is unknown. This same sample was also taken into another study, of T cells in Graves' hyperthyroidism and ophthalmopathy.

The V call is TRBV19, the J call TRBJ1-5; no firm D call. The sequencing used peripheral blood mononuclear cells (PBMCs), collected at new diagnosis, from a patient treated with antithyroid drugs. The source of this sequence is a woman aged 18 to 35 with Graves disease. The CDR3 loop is CASNPHEGLNQPQHF. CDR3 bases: TGTGCCAGTAACCCCCACGAGGGATTAAATCAGCCCCAGCATTTT.